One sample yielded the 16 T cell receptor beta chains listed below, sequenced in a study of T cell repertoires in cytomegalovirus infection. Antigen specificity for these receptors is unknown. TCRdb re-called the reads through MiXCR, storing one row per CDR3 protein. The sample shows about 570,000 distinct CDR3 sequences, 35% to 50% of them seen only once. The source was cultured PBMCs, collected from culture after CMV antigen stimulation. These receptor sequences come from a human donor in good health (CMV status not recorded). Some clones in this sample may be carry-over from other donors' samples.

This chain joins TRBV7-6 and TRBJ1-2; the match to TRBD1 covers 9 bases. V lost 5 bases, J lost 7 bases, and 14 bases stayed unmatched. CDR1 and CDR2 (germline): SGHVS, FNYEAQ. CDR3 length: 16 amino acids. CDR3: CASSPGLDRGVGGYTF. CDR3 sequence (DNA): TGTGCCAGCAGCCCCGGCCTGGACAGGGGCGTAGGTGGCTACACCTTC.

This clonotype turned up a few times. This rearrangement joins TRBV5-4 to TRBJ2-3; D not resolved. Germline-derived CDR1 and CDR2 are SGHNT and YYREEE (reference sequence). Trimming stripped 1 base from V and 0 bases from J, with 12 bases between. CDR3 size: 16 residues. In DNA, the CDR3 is TGTGCCAGCAGCTTGAGGCTCATCCATAGCACAGATACGCAGTATTTT. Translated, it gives CASSLRLIHSTDTQYF. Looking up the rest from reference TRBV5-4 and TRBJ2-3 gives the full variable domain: ETGVTQSPTHLIKTRGQQVTLRCSSQSGHNTVSWYQQALGQGPQFIFQYYREEENGRGNFPPRFSGLQFPNYSSELNVNALELDDSALYLCASSLRLIHSTDTQYFGPGTRLTVL.

The CDR3 reads CASSPGRGPYNEQFF. CDR3 nucleotides: TGTGCCAGCAGCCCGGGGCGTGGCCCCTACAATGAGCAGTTCTTC. The chain combines TRBV5-5 with TRBJ2-1, with D perhaps matching TRBD1 or TRBD2 (5 bases each). The CDR3 length is 15 residues. Looked up from germline, CDR1 is SGHKS and CDR2 is YYEKEE (reference sequence). The V and J ends lost 4 bases and 2 bases respectively, with 13 bases between them.

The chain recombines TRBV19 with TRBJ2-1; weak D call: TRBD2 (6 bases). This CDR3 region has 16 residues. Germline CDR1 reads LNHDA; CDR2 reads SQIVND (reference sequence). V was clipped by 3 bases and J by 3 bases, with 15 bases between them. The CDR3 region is CASSITGGNSYNEQFF. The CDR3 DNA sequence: TGTGCCAGTAGTATTACGGGCGGGAATAGCTACAATGAGCAGTTCTTC.

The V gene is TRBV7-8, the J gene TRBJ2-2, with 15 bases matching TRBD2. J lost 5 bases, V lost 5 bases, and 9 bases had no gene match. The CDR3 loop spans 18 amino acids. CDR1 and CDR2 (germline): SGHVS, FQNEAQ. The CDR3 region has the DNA TGTGCCAGCAGCCCCCGTAGGACTAGCGGGGGGGTTACCGGGGAGCTGTTTTTT. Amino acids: CASSPRRTSGGVTGELFF. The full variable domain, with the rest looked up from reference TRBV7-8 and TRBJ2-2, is GAGVSQSPRYKVAKRGQDVALRCDPISGHVSLFWYQQALGQGPEFLTYFQNEAQLDKSGLPSDRFFAERPEGSVSTLKIQRTQQEDSAVYLCASSPRRTSGGVTGELFFGEGSRLTVL.

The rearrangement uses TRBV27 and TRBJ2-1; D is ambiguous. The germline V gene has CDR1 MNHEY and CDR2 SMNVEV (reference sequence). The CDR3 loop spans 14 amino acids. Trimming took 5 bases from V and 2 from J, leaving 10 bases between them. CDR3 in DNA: TGTGCCAGCAGTCCCCTACGACCCTACAATGAGCAGTTCTTC. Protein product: CASSPLRPYNEQFF.

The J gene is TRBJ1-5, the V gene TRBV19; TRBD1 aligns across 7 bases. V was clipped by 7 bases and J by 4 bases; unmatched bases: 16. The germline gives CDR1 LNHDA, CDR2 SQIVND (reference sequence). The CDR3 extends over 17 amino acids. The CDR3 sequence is CASKRTHGTAINQPQHF. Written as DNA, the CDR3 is TGTGCCAGTAAGAGGACACACGGGACAGCCATAAATCAGCCCCAGCATTTT.

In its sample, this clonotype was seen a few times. Written as DNA, the CDR3 is TGCAGTGCACCTAAGAGGGACTCTTCTCTCTACGAGCAGTACTTC. Translating gives CSAPKRDSSLYEQYF. The chain joins TRBV20-1 to TRBJ2-7; tentative D call: TRBD2 (6 bases). Germline CDR1 is DFQATT and CDR2 is SNEGSKA (reference sequence). This CDR3 contains 15 residues. V lost 6 bases and J 3 bases, leaving 21 bases between the germline ends.

The CDR3 nucleotides are TGTGCCAGCAGTGAAGGTGACACCGCCTACGAGCAGTACTTC. Its translation is CASSEGDTAYEQYF. The rearrangement uses TRBV6-1 and TRBJ2-7; D not resolved. The V end lost 1 base, the J end lost 2 bases, and 9 bases lay between the germline ends. Germline CDR1 reads MNHNS; CDR2 reads SASEGT. The CDR3 loop spans 14 amino acids.

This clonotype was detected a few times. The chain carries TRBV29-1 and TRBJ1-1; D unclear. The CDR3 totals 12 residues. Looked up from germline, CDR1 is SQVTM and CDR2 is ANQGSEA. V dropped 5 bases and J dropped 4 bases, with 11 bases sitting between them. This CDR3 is CSVPSPTTEAFF. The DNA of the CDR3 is TGCAGCGTTCCATCCCCGACCACTGAAGCTTTCTTT.

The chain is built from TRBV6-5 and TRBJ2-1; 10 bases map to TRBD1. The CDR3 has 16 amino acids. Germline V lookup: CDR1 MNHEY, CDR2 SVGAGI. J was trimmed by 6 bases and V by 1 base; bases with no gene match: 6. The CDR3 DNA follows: TGTGCCAGCAGTTACTTTCCGGGACAGGGGTTCAATGAGCAGTTCTTC. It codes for CASSYFPGQGFNEQFF.

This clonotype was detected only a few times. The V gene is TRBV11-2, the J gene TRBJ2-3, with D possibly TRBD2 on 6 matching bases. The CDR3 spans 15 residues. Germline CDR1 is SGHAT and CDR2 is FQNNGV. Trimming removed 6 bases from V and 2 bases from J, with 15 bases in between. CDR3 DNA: TGTGCCAGCAGAATCTCGGGACTCTACACAGATACGCAGTATTTT. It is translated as CASRISGLYTDTQYF. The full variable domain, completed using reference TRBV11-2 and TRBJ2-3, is EAGVAQSPRYKIIEKRQSVAFWCNPISGHATLYWYQQILGQGPKLLIQFQNNGVVDDSQLPKDRFSAERLKGVDSTLKIQPAKLEDSAVYLCASRISGLYTDTQYFGPGTRLTVL.

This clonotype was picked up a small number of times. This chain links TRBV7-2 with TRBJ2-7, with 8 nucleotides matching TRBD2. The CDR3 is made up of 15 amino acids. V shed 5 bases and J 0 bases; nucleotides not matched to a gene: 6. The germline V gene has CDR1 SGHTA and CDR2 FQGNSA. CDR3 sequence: CASSLDSGTSYEQYF. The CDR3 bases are TGTGCCAGCAGCCTGGATAGCGGGACCTCCTACGAGCAGTACTTC.

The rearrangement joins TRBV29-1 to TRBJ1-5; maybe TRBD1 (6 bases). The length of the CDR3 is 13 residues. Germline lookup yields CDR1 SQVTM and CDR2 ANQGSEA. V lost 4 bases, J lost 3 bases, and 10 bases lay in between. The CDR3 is CSVAGDNNQPQHF. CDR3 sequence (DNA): TGCAGCGTTGCAGGGGATAACAATCAGCCCCAGCATTTT.

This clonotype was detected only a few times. The CDR3 nucleotides are TGTGCCAGCAGCTTTGACGGGACAGGGTCCTCACCCCTCCACTTT. It specifies CASSFDGTGSSPLHF. The rearrangement joins TRBV7-2 to TRBJ1-6; 9 bases align to TRBD1. The trim removed 3 bases at V and 10 bases at J, leaving 7 bases unmatched. Germline V CDR1 and CDR2: SGHTA, FQGNSA. The CDR3 covers 15 residues.

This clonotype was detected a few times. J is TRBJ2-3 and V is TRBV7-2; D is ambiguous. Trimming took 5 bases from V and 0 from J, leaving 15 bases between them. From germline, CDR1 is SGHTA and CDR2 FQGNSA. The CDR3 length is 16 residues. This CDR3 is CASSLRAPWSTDTQYF. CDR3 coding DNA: TGTGCCAGCAGCCTCCGGGCCCCCTGGAGCACAGATACGCAGTATTTT.